What follows are 5 T cell receptor beta chains derived from one specimen sequenced in a study of T-cell memory formation after mild COVID-19. TCRdb re-called the 5' RACE reads with MiXCR, one entry per CDR3 protein. The sample lists 350,000 to 400,000 distinct CDR3 sequences, approximately 15% occurring once. Sample: PBMCs or a T cell subset sorted from them (not recorded which). These receptors came from a man between 18 and 29 years old who had mild COVID-19 (a few samples of this study predate the infection). Cell type and time point are not known.

The chain has TRBV6-5 and TRBJ1-2; possibly TRBD1 for D (6 bases). CDR1 MNHEY and CDR2 SVGAGI come from the germline V gene. CDR3 length equals 14 residues. The V gene lost 6 bases and the J gene lost 5 bases, with 16 bases spanning the gap. The CDR3 here is CASRRQADSYGYTF. The CDR3 bases are TGTGCCAGCAGACGACAGGCTGATTCTTATGGCTACACCTTC.

This clonotype was observed a few times. The rearrangement links TRBV7-9 to TRBJ1-5; no firm D call. The length of the CDR3 is 14 residues. The germline V gene encodes CDR1 SEHNR and CDR2 FQNEAQ (reference sequence). Deletions cut 4 bases from V and 0 bases from J, with 7 bases between. The CDR3 is CASSSANSNQPQHF. CDR3 DNA: TGTGCCAGCAGCTCAGCGAATAGCAATCAGCCCCAGCATTTT.

This clonotype was observed a handful of times. For the CDR3, the DNA is TGTGCCAGCAGCGTAGGAGGACTAGCGGGGGGCCTCGGAGAGACCCAGTACTTC. Residues: CASSVGGLAGGLGETQYF. The chain employs TRBV9 and TRBJ2-5; TRBD2 agrees at 14 bases. Germline V CDR1 and CDR2: SGDLS, YYNGEE. V trimming: 0 bases; J trimming: 4 bases; junction bases outside the gene matches: 8. The CDR3 runs to 18 residues.

Many counts were recorded for this clonotype. The gene calls are TRBV3-1 and TRBJ2-7; D might be TRBD1 or TRBD2, each matching 6 bases. V was cut by 0 bases and J by 0 bases, with 12 bases left in between. CDR3 length: 16 residues. Germline CDR1 reads LGHDT; CDR2 reads YNNKEL (reference sequence). Here the CDR3 reads CASSQDEGGCSYEQYV. Written as DNA, the CDR3 is TGTGCCAGCAGCCAAGATGAAGGGGGGTGCTCCTACGAGCAGTACGTC.

The chain employs TRBV4-2 and TRBJ1-2; D is possibly TRBD1 (6 bases). Germline CDR1 LGHNA, CDR2 YNFKEQ. CDR3 length: 13 amino acids. Trimming cost V 1 base and J 3 bases, with 6 bases left between them. The CDR3 protein is CASSQGTDYGYTF. DNA for the CDR3: TGTGCCAGCAGCCAAGGGACAGACTATGGCTACACCTTC.